This record concerns one TCR beta chain sequence. The sample holds a few counts of this clonotype. Its antigen is currently not known. No much larger clone exists at a distance of one base, and base qualities are not known. V sheds 1 base and J sheds 8 bases, leaving 6 bases between their ends. Looking up the germline V gene (reference sequence) yields CDR1 DFQATT and CDR2 SNEGSKA. The CDR3 contains 11 residues, cysteine and phenylalanine counted. This entry keeps only the CDR3 DNA: 33 bases, framed from base 1. Donors were a few dozen systemically healthy Caucasian individuals from Russia aged about 6 to 100 years. Ten milliliters of peripheral blood were drawn from each donor into EDTA-treated Vacutainer tubes. Ficoll-Paque density-gradient centrifugation was used to isolate PBMCs, with at least 7 million obtained per sample. Trizol reagent was used to extract total RNA from the PBMCs, yielding at least 6 micrograms per sample. For every donor, flow cytometry on a PBMC aliquot measured the percentage of naive CD45RAhigh/CD27high T cells.

The sample belongs to a study of blood T cells in healthy people across ages (dated by TCRdb to about 2015). Concerning the study at large: In model experiments, template switching captured about one uniquely barcoded TCR beta cDNA molecule for every two T cells. Donors were grouped into four age groups: young (average about 15 years), middle-aged (39), aged (about 60) and long-lived (82). To track age-related changes in TCR beta repertoire diversity, the study relied on deep sequencing normalized with unique cDNA molecular identifiers. Two additional independent replicas of 1 million unique cDNA reads from the same blood draw were analyzed for two donors (one aged 18 to 29 and one aged 80 or older). Donors of different ages were randomly distributed across sequencing lanes to avoid experimental bias.

The library was made by 5' RACE. A second PCR of about 6 to 11 cycles was performed with a sample-barcoded 5' primer and a J-beta primer mix. A unique molecular identifier was introduced onto each TCR beta cDNA molecule by a template-switch 5' adaptor carrying 12 random nucleotides. At least 2.5 million CDR3-containing paired-end reads were obtained from each sample. All of the RNA was converted into first-strand cDNA using the Mint cDNA synthesis kit, with a TRBC-specific oligonucleotide serving as the primer. Following uracil-DNA glycosylase treatment, a first 18-cycle PCR with universal primers M1SS and BC2_uni_R was performed on all cDNA. The authors processed their data as follows. For normalization, 1 million high-quality reads, each with a distinct molecular identifier, were randomly selected from each sample. Reads sharing molecular identifiers were discarded rather than binned into consensus sequences. CDR3 identification, clonotype clustering and error correction used MiTCR with a Q25 quality threshold and the strictest error-elimination algorithm. A nonparametric unseen species model with Euler transformation was used to estimate a lower bound on total TCR beta diversity. TCRdb ran its own pipeline on the public reads, namely fastp trimming at Q25 and MiXCR clone calling, and kept in-frame beta chains. Entries that share a CDR3 protein sequence are merged under the most common genes and DNA. TCRdb, rather than the study authors, made the V and J calls. This sample has approximately 1,700,000 distinct CDR3 sequences in its table, and approximately 40% of those were observed once. The ten largest clones represent roughly 23% of the sample.

Overall study outcomes, separate from this receptor: The percentage of naive T cells measured by flow cytometry correlated strongly with observed TCR beta diversity. Observed TCR beta diversity per million T cells fell roughly linearly with age, and a significant reduction was already apparent by age around 36. Estimates of total diversity from one million sequenced T cells were regarded as lower bounds and underestimates. The CMV infection status of donors was not known, potentially confounding age-related changes in expanded clonotypes. Compared with the aged group, more naive CD4+ T cells, fewer expanded clones and increased TCR diversity were shown by the long-lived group, suggesting age selection. Because profiling used bulk unsorted PBMCs, naive and antigen-experienced compartments could not be compared conclusively.

This clonotype originated in a human donor in good health. Recombination connected TRBV20-1 to TRBJ2-1, with a tentative D gene TRBD2 over 5 matching bases. Sequenced: blood. CDR3 sequence: CSARAEDEQFF. The DNA is as follows: TGCAGTGCTAGAGCGGAGGATGAGCAGTTCTTC.